The present T cell receptor beta chain was sequenced within a study of blood T cell repertoires in COVID-19. About the study: Whether acute or convalescent, the COVID-19 samples came from the United States, Italy and Spain.

Repertoires were generated with immunoSEQ multiplex PCR, while TCRdb's copy carries only in-frame clones and drops some. The table has under 200,000 clones, 79% seen once. This CDR3 has 17 amino acids. Germline CDR1 is SGHNT and CDR2 is YYREEE (reference sequence). After removal of 4 bases from V and 0 bases from J, the junction contained 9 bases not matched to a gene. The TCR comes from a woman aged 40 to 50 with COVID-19, enrolled during active disease. The J gene is TRBJ2-4, the V gene TRBV5-4; TRBD1 agrees at 8 bases. Sequencing used peripheral blood. Here the CDR3 DNA reads TGTGCCAGCAGCCCCGCAGGGGGCCTTTTAGCCAAAAACATTCAGTACTTC. Translating gives CASSPAGGLLAKNIQYF.